The source of this T cell receptor (beta chain) is a study of beta chain features in type 1 diabetes. Regarding the study as a whole: Insertions were fewer and deletions more numerous at VDJ junctions in type 1 diabetes patients. Among patients with Type 1 diabetes, TCRB CDR3s were moderately but significantly shorter in every one of the four CD4+ subsets.

Concerning this clone itself: The antigen is unknown. Distinct nucleotide sequences in the sample also encode this CDR3.

Each of the sorted populations had a purity greater than 95%. The study reverse transcribed the entire isolated RNA, so it sequenced expressed TCRB transcripts. TCRdb's table, derived via immunoSEQ multiplex PCR, lists solely in-frame clones and lacks some. The data hold about 260,000 clones, with around 21% observed a single time. The CDR3 extends over 12 amino acids. Trimming shortened V by 5 bases and J by 4 bases, and 6 bases separated the two germline ends. CDR1 is SGHTA and CDR2 is FQGNSA in the germline V gene. The chain joins TRBV7-2 to TRBJ2-1; D gene unclear. This clonotype was sampled from a woman aged 40 to 55 with type 1 diabetes. The sequenced material came from naive CD4+ T cells from blood. CDR3: CASSLSYNEQFF. CDR3 sequence (DNA): TGTGCCAGCAGCCTAAGTTACAATGAGCAGTTCTTC.